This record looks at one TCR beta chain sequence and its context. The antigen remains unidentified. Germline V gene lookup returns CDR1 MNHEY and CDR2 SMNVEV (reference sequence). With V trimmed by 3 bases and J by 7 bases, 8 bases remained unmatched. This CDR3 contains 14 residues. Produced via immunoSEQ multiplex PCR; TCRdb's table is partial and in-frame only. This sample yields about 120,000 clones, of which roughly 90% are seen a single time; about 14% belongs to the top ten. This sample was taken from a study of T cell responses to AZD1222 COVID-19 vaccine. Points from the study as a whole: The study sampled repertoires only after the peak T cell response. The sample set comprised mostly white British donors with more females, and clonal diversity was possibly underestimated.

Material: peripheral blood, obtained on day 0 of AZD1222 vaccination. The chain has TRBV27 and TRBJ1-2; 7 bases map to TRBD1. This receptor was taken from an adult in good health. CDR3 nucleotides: TGTGCCAGCAGTTTTGGGCAGGGGGGCGCTGGCTACACCTTC. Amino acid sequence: CASSFGQGGAGYTF.